This TCR beta chain comes out of a study of T cells in Graves' hyperthyroidism and ophthalmopathy. Germline values: CDR1 GTSNPN, CDR2 SVGIG (reference sequence). CDR3 size: 16 residues. V was shortened by 3 bases and J by 4 bases, with 19 bases between the two germline ends. The TCR beta CDR3 regions underwent amplification using RNA transcripts as the source. With the HTBI primer set, the TCR CDR3 went through a first round of RT-PCR. Using its own MiXCR run on the multiplex PCR reads, TCRdb lists one record per CDR3 protein. The table has 600,000 to 850,000 distinct CDR3 sequences, around 20% seen once. This clonotype was counted at least ten times.

This chain uses TRBV30 with TRBJ2-1; D may be TRBD1 (6 bases). Sequenced material: blood. This clonotype was sampled from a woman aged 45-60 years with Graves' hyperthyroidism that later progressed to Graves' ophthalmopathy. In DNA, the CDR3 is TGTGCCTGGAGCGCCGACGGAAGGGGGTATTACAATGAGCAGTTCTTC. This codes for CAWSADGRGYYNEQFF.